A selection of T cell receptor beta chains follows, all from one sample in a study of blood T cell repertoires in COVID-19. TCRdb keeps only in-frame clones here, not all; method: immunoSEQ multiplex PCR. The table includes around 300,000 clones, around 91% detected once. Specimen: PBMCs or T cells enriched from blood (not recorded which). These receptor sequences come from a woman under 30 with acute COVID-19. Both conserved end residues are part of each CDR3. D genes are given only for firm matches. Not all rows give a size; the values are once, few, many and, for expanded clones, a class.

once	TRBV11-2	.	TRBJ1-4	TGTGCCAGCACCGAGTTAGAGGGTTCGGCAGAAAAACTGTTTTTT	CASTELEGSAEKLFF
.	TRBV18	.	TRBJ1-1	TGTGCCAGCTCACCACCGTTTTCGAGAGTTCCGAACACTGAAGCTTTCTTT	CASSPPFSRVPNTEAFF
.	TRBV30	.	TRBJ2-7	TGTGCCTGGAGTGTTGATAGCTCCTACGAGCAGTACTTC	CAWSVDSSYEQYF
.	TRBV27	.	TRBJ1-2	TGTGCCAGCCGGGGGGGGTCGGGGGCTGACTATGGCTACACCTTC	CASRGGSGADYGYTF
.	TRBV28	TRBD2	TRBJ2-2	TGTGCCAGCATGTGGGGGGGAGGTACCGGGGAGCTGTTTTTT	CASMWGGGTGELFF
.	TRBV5-1	TRBD1	TRBJ1-2	TGCGCCAGCAGCTGGAGTGGGACAGGGGTCGATGGCTACACCTTC	CASSWSGTGVDGYTF
.	TRBV28	.	TRBJ2-2	TGTGCCAGCAGTTTAAGCTACGGGGAGCTGTTTTTT	CASSLSYGELFF
few	TRBV5-1	.	TRBJ1-3	TGCGCCAGCAGCTTGGGGGGCGGTTCTGGAAACACCATATATTTT	CASSLGGGSGNTIYF
.	TRBV28	.	TRBJ1-2	TGTGCCAGCAGTTTATCCGCACCTACTAACTATGGCTACACCTTC	CASSLSAPTNYGYTF
.	TRBV28	TRBD1	TRBJ2-7	TGTGCCAGCAGTAGTGGAAAGGGGGCGGTCTACGAGCAGTACTTC	CASSSGKGAVYEQYF
few	TRBV7-3	TRBD2	TRBJ2-7	TGTGCCAGCAGCTTAATAGCGGGAGCGCCCGAGCAGTACTTC	CASSLIAGAPEQYF
.	TRBV19	TRBD2	TRBJ2-1	TGTGCCAGTAGTATTCGGCGACTAGCGGGAGATGGCGATGAGCAGTTCTTC	CASSIRRLAGDGDEQFF
.	TRBV10-3	TRBD1	TRBJ2-7	TGTGCCATCAGTGGCCCCGGGACAGGGGCAAACGAGCAGTACTTC	CAISGPGTGANEQYF
once	TRBV27	.	TRBJ1-1	TGTGCCAGCAGTTCCCTAGACAGTCTTGAAGCTTTCTTT	CASSSLDSLEAFF
.	TRBV10-3	.	TRBJ2-7	TGTGCCATCAGTGAGTCGAGGGGGTTAGCTGGAGAGCAGTACTTC	CAISESRGLAGEQYF
.	TRBV28	TRBD1	TRBJ1-2	TGTGCCAGCCGGCTTGGGGCCGAAACAGGGGATGGCTACACCTTC	CASRLGAETGDGYTF
.	TRBV30	TRBD1	TRBJ1-2	TGTGCCTGGAGTGAAGGACAGGGGGCGTTTGGCTACACCTTC	CAWSEGQGAFGYTF
.	TRBV9	TRBD2	TRBJ2-7	TGTGCCAGCAGCGCCGGGACTATAGGGGAAGAGCAGTACTTC	CASSAGTIGEEQYF
.	TRBV13	TRBD1	TRBJ1-4	TGTGCCAGCAGACGAAACAGGGGGCGCTATAATGAAAAACTGTTTTTT	CASRRNRGRYNEKLFF
.	TRBV6-4	TRBD2	TRBJ2-3	TGTGCCAGCAGTGAGACTAGCGGGGCCACAGATACGCAGTATTTT	CASSETSGATDTQYF
.	TRBV29-1	TRBD1	TRBJ1-2	TGCAGCGCCTACCCGGGACAGGGGAGGAACTATGGCTACACCTTC	CSAYPGQGRNYGYTF
.	TRBV28	.	TRBJ1-5	TGTGCCAGCAGTCCCCCGTCCGGGGAGCCCCAGCATTTT	CASSPPSGEPQHF
.	TRBV24-1	.	TRBJ1-4	TGTGCCACCAGTGATTCAACAGGGGAAAAACTGTTTTTT	CATSDSTGEKLFF
.	TRBV28	TRBD2	TRBJ2-3	TGTGCCAGCAGTTCCCGGATAGCGGGATATGGAGATACGCAGTATTTT	CASSSRIAGYGDTQYF
.	TRBV7-2	TRBD1	TRBJ2-5	TGTGCCAGCAGCTTAATGGGACAGTACCAAGAGACCCAGTACTTC	CASSLMGQYQETQYF
.	TRBV5-1	TRBD2	TRBJ2-1	TGCGCCAGCAGCCCAAGGTGGACTAGCGGGAGGGATGAGCAGTTCTTC	CASSPRWTSGRDEQFF
.	TRBV5-5	TRBD1	TRBJ2-7	TGTGCCAGCAGTGGGACAGGGGACTACGAGCAGTACTTC	CASSGTGDYEQYF
.	TRBV12-5	.	TRBJ1-1	TGTGCTAGTGGTTTGGTTCGTAAGGGACTTCGATCCGACACTGAAGCTTTCTTT	CASGLVRKGLRSDTEAFF
.	TRBV7-6	TRBD2	TRBJ2-3	TGTGCCAGCAGCCTAACTAGCGGGGGGGGTTATGGCACAGATACGCAGTATTTT	CASSLTSGGGYGTDTQYF
.	TRBV5-4	TRBD1	TRBJ1-2	TGTGCCAGCAGCCTTGGACAGGGAACGGGCTATGGCTACACCTTC	CASSLGQGTGYGYTF
.	TRBV30	TRBD1	TRBJ2-3	TGTGCCGCCGGACAGGCCCACAGCACAGATACGCAGTATTTT	CAAGQAHSTDTQYF
.	TRBV28	TRBD1	TRBJ2-7	TGTGCCAGCAGTGGACCGGGACAGGACCTCTACGAGCAGTACTTC	CASSGPGQDLYEQYF
.	TRBV7-3	TRBD2	TRBJ2-1	TGTGCCAGCAGCTTATCGACTAGCGGGAGCCACTGGGATGAGCAGTTCTTC	CASSLSTSGSHWDEQFF
.	TRBV9	TRBD1	TRBJ2-2	TGTGCCAGCAGCGATGGGACAGGGCCCTACACCGGGGAGCTGTTTTTT	CASSDGTGPYTGELFF
.	TRBV11-2	TRBD2	TRBJ2-1	TGTGCCAGCAAAATCCTAGCGGGAGGGCCCTACAATGAGCAGTTCTTC	CASKILAGGPYNEQFF
.	TRBV6-1	.	TRBJ2-7	TGTGCCAGCAGTGAAGTTGTCTACTCCTACGAGCAGTACTTC	CASSEVVYSYEQYF
.	TRBV11-3	.	TRBJ2-3	TGTGCCAGCAGCCCTGGTTTAGGCGGGACTACAGATACGCAGTATTTT	CASSPGLGGTTDTQYF
.	TRBV7-6	.	TRBJ1-2	TGTGCCAGCAGCCGGTATACAGATAACTATGGCTACACCTTC	CASSRYTDNYGYTF
.	TRBV27	TRBD1	TRBJ1-3	TGTGCCAGCAGTTCGACAGGGGGCTCTGGAAACACCATATATTTT	CASSSTGGSGNTIYF
once	TRBV25-1	.	TRBJ2-7	TGTGCCAGAAAATCGAGGGCACCAATGGCCCCCTACGAGGGGCAGTACTTC	CARKSRAPMAPYEGQYF
.	TRBV7-3	TRBD2	TRBJ2-7	TGTGCCAGCAGCTTAACGGGCGGGAGGGAAAACGAGCAGTACTTC	CASSLTGGRENEQYF
.	TRBV19	.	TRBJ1-6	TGTGCCAGTAGTACGGGGATACATAATTCACCCCTCCACTTT	CASSTGIHNSPLHF
.	TRBV5-1	TRBD1	TRBJ2-7	TGCGCCAGCAGCCTGGACAGGGTAGCCACCGAGCAGTACTTC	CASSLDRVATEQYF
once	TRBV11-3	.	TRBJ2-1	TGTGCCAGCAGCTTAGAAGAGGGCCCGGACAATGAGCAGTTCTTC	CASSLEEGPDNEQFF